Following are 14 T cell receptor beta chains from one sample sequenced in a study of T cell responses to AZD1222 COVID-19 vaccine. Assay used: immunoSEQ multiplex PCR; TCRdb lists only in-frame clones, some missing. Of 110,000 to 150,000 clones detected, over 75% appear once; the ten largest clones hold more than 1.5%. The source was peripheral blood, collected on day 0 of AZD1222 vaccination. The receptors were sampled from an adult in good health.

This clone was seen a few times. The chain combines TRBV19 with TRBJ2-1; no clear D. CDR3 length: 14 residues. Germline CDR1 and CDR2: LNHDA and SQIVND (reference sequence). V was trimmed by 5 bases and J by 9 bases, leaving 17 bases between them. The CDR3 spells CASSRPYLVFEQFF. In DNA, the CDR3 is TGTGCCAGTAGTCGCCCCTACCTAGTTTTTGAGCAGTTCTTC.

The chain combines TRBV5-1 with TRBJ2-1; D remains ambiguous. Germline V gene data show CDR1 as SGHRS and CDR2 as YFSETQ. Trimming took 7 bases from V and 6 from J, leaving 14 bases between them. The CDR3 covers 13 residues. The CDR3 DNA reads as TGCGCCAGCTCCAGGACCCCGGTCAATGAGCAGTTCTTC. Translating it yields CASSRTPVNEQFF.

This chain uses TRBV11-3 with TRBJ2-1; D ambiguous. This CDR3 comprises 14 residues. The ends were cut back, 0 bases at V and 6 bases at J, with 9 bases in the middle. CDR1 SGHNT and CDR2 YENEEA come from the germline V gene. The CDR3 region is CASSLEGSTNEQFF. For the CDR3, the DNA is TGTGCCAGCAGCTTAGAAGGCAGTACCAATGAGCAGTTCTTC. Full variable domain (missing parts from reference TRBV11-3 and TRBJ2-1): EAGVVQSPRYKIIEKKQPVAFWCNPISGHNTLYWYLQNLGQGPELLIRYENEEAVDDSQLPKDRFSAERLKGVDSTLKIQPAELGDSAVYLCASSLEGSTNEQFFGPGTRLTVL.

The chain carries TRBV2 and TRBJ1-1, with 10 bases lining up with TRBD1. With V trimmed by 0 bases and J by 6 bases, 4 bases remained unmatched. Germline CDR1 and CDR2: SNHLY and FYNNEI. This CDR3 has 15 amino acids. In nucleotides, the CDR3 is TGTGCCAGCAGTGAAGCTGACAGGGGGCGGGCTGAAGCTTTCTTT. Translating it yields CASSEADRGRAEAFF.

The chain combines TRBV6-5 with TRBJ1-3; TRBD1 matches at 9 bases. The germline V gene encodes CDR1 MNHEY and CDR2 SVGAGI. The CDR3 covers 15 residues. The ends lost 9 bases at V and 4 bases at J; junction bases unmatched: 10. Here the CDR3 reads CASGGGQGRGNTIYF. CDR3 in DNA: TGTGCCAGTGGAGGGGGACAGGGAAGGGGAAACACCATATATTTT.

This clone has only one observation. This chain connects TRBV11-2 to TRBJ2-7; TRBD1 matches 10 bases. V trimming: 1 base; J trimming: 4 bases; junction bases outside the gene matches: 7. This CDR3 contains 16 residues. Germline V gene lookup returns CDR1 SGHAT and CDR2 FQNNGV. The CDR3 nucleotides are TGTGCCAGCAGCTTAGGCCCGGGACAGGGGACTTACGAGCAGTACTTC. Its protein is CASSLGPGQGTYEQYF.

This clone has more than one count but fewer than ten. The DNA of the CDR3 is TGTGCCAGCAGCACCGTTGGGACAGGGAGGGACACCATATATTTT. Translation: CASSTVGTGRDTIYF. The chain uses TRBV28 and TRBJ1-3; the match to TRBD1 covers 9 bases. CDR1 and CDR2 from the germline V gene are MDHEN and SYDVKM. CDR3 length: 15 residues. J was trimmed by 8 bases and V by 6 bases; bases with no gene match: 11. Using reference TRBV28 and TRBJ1-3 for the parts outside the CDR3, the full variable domain is DVKVTQSSRYLVKRTGEKVFLECVQDMDHENMFWYRQDPGLGLRLIYFSYDVKMKEKGDIPEGYSVSREKKERFSLILESASTNQTSMYLCASSTVGTGRDTIYFGEGSWLTVV.

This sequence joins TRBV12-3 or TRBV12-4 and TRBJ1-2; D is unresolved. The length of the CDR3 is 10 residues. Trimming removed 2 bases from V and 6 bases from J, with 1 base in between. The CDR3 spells CASSLNGYTF. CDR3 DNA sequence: TGTGCCAGCAGTTTAAATGGCTACACCTTC.

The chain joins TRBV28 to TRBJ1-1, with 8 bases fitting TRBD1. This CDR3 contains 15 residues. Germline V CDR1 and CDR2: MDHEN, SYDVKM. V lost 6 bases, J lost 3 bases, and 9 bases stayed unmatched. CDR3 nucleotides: TGTGCCAGCAGCCCACGGACAGGGATGTACACTGAAGCTTTCTTT. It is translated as CASSPRTGMYTEAFF.

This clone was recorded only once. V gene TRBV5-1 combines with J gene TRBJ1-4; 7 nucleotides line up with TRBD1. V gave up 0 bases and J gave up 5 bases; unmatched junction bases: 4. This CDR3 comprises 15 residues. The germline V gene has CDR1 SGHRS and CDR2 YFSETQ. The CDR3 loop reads CASSLGGTDNEKLFF. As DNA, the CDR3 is TGCGCCAGCAGCTTGGGAGGGACAGACAATGAAAAACTGTTTTTT.

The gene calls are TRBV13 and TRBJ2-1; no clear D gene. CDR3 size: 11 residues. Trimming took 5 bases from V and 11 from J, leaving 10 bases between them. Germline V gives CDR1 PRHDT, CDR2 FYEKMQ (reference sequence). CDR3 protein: CASSPGQKQFF. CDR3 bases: TGTGCCAGCAGCCCGGGCCAAAAGCAGTTCTTC.

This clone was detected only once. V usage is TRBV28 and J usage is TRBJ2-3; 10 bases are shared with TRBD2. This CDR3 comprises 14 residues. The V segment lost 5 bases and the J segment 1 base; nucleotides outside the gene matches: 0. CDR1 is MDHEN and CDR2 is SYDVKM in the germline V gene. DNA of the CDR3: TGTGCCAGCAGTCTAGCGGGAGGCACAGATACGCAGTATTTT. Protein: CASSLAGGTDTQYF.

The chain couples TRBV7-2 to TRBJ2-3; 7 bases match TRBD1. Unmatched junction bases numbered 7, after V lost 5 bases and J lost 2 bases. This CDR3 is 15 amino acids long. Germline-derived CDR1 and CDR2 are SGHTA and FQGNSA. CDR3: CASSVPGQITDTQYF. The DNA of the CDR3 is TGTGCCAGCAGCGTTCCGGGACAGATCACAGATACGCAGTATTTT.

The CDR3 region is CASSLGTGTANQPQHF. The CDR3 DNA sequence: TGTGCCAGCAGCCTGGGAACCGGGACAGCGAATCAGCCCCAGCATTTT. The chain employs TRBV7-9 and TRBJ1-5; TRBD1 aligns across 7 bases. The CDR3 spans 16 residues. J lost 4 bases, V lost 5 bases, and 11 bases had no gene match. In germline, CDR1 is SEHNR, CDR2 FQNEAQ (reference sequence).